Here is one TCR beta chain with its context. Its antigen is still unknown. The sample is drawn from a study of cytomegalovirus exposure and HLA in healthy donors. Overall study results and limits: Some public TCRs appeared in many individuals, while most sequences were rare. Researchers counted about 150 TCR beta chains as cytomegalovirus-associated. The classifier reportedly diagnosed cytomegalovirus status with high specificity and sensitivity.

Germline CDR1 and CDR2: SEHNR and FQNEAQ (reference sequence). This CDR3 has 16 amino acids. Trimming cost V 5 bases and J 4 bases; bases outside gene matches: 9. Profiled with immunoSEQ multiplex PCR; TCRdb holds only in-frame clones, not every one. Among more than 250,000 clones listed, 87% were seen once. This TCR was recovered from a woman under 40 in good health and CMV-seropositive. The rearrangement uses TRBV7-9 and TRBJ2-3, with 10 bases matching TRBD1. The specimen was PBMCs. CDR3 amino acids: CASSVPGQGIADTQYF. The CDR3, as DNA: TGTGCCAGCAGCGTACCGGGACAGGGGATTGCAGATACGCAGTATTTT.